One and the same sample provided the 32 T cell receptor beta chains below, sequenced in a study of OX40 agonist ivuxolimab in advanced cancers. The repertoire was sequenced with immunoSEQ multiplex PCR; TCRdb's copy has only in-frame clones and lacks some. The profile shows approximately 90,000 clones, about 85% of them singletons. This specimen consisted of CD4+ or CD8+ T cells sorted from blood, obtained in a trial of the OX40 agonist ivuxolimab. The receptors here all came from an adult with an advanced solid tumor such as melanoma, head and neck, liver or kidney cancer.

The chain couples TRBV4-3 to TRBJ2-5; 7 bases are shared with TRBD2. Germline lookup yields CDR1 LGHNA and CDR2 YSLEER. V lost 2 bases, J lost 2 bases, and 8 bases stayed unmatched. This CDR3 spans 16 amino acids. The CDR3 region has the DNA TGCGCCAGCAGCCAATCCCTAGCGGAGCGACAAGAGACCCAGTACTTC. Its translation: CASSQSLAERQETQYF.

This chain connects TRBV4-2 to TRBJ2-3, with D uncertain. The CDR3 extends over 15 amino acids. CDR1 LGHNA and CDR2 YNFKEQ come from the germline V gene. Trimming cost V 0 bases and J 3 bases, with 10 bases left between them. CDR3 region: CASSQEKRATDTQYF. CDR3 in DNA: TGTGCCAGCAGCCAAGAAAAAAGGGCTACAGATACGCAGTATTTT.

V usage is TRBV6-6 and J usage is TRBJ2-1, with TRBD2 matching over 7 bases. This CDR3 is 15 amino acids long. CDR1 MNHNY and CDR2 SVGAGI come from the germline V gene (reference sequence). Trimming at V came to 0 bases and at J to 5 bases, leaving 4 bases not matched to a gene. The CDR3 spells CASSYSPSGNNEQFF. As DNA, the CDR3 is TGTGCCAGCAGTTACTCGCCTAGCGGTAACAATGAGCAGTTCTTC.

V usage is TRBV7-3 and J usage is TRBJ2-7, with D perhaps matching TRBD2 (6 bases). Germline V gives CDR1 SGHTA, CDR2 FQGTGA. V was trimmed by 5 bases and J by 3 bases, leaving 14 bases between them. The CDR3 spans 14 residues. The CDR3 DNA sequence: TGTGCCAGCAGCCTAGGAGGGTCCCACTACGAGCAGTACTTC. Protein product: CASSLGGSHYEQYF.

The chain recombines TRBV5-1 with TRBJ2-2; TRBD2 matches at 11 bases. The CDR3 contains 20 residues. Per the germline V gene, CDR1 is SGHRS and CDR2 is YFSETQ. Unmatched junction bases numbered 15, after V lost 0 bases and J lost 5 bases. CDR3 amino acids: CASSLGTATSGSFFTGELFF. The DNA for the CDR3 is TGCGCCAGCAGCTTGGGGACCGCAACTAGCGGGAGTTTCTTTACCGGGGAGCTGTTTTTT.

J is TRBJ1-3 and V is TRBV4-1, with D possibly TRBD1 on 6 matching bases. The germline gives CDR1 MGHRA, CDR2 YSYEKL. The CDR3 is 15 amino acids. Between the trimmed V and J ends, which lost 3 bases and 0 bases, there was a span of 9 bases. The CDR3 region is CASSHPGASGNTIYF. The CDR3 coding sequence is TGCGCCAGCAGCCACCCGGGGGCCTCTGGAAACACCATATATTTT.

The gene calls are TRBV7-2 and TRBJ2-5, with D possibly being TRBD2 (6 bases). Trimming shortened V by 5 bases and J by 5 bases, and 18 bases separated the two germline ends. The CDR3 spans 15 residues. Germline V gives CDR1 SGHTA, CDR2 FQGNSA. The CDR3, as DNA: TGTGCCAGCAGCCCCCCTCGAGGACTAAGGGAGACCCAGTACTTC. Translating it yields CASSPPRGLRETQYF.

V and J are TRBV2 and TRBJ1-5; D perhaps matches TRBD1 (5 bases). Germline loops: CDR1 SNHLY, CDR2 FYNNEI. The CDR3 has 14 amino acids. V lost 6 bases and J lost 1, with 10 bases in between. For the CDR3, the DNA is TGTGCCAGCAGCGACGGGGCCAGCAATCAGCCCCAGCATTTT. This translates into CASSDGASNQPQHF.

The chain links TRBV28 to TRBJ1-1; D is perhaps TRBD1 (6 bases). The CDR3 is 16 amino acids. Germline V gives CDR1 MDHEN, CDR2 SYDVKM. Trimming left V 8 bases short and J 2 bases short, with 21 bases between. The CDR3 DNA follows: TGTGCCAGCGTTGAGGGGGGGCCAGCGGGTAACACTGAAGCTTTCTTT. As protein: CASVEGGPAGNTEAFF.

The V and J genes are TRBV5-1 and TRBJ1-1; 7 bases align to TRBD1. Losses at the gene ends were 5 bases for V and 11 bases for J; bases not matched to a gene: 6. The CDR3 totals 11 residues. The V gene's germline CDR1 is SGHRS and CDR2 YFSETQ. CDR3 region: CASRMQGVAFF. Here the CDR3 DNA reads TGCGCCAGCAGGATGCAGGGGGTTGCTTTCTTT.

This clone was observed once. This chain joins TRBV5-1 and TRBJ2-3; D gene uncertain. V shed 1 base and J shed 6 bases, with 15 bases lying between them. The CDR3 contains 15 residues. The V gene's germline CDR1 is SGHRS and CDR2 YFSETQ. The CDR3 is CASSLYVEGRDTQYF. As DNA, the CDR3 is TGCGCCAGCAGCTTGTACGTTGAAGGGCGGGATACGCAGTATTTT. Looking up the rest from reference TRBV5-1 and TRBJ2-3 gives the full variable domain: KAGVTQTPRYLIKTRGQQVTLSCSPISGHRSVSWYQQTPGQGLQFLFEYFSETQRNKGNFPGRFSGRQFSNSRSEMNVSTLELGDSALYLCASSLYVEGRDTQYFGPGTRLTVL.

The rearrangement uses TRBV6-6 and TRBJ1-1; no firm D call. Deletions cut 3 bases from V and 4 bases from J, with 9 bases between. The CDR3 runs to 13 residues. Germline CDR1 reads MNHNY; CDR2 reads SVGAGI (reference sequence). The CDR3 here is CASSYSAGTEAFF. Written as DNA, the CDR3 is TGTGCCAGCAGTTATTCCGCAGGCACTGAAGCTTTCTTT.

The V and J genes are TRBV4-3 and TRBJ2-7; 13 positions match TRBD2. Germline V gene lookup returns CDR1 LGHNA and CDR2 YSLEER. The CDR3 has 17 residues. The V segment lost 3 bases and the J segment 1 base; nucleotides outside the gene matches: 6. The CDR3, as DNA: TGCGCCAGCAGCCAGAAACTAGCGGGAGGGCGGTCCTACGAGCAGTACTTC. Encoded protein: CASSQKLAGGRSYEQYF.

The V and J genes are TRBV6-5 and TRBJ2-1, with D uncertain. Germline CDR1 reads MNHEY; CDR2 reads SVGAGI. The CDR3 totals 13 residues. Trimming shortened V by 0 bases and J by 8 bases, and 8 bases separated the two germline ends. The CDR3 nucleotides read TGTGCCAGCAGTTACTCGACTGTGGATGAGCAGTTCTTC. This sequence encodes CASSYSTVDEQFF.

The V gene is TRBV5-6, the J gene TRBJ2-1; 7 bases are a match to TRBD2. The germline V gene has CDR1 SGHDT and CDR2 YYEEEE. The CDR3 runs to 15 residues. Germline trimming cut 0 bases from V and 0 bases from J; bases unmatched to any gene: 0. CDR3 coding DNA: TGTGCCAGCAGCTTGGGCGGGAGCTCCTACAATGAGCAGTTCTTC. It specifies CASSLGGSSYNEQFF.

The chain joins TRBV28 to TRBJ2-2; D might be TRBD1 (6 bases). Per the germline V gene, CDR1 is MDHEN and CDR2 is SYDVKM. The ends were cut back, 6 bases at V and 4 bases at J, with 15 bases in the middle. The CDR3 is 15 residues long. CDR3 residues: CASRTTGLSTGELFF. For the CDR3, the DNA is TGTGCCAGCAGAACGACAGGCCTCTCCACCGGGGAGCTGTTTTTT. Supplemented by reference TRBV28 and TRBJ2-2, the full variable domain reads DVKVTQSSRYLVKRTGEKVFLECVQDMDHENMFWYRQDPGLGLRLIYFSYDVKMKEKGDIPEGYSVSREKKERFSLILESASTNQTSMYLCASRTTGLSTGELFFGEGSRLTVL.

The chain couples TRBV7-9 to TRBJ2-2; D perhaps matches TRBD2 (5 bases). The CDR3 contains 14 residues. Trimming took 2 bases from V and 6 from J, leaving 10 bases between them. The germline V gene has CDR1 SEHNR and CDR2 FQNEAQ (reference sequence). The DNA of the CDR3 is TGTGCCAGCAGCTTATTAGCGTTCGCCGGGGAGCTGTTTTTT. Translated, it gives CASSLLAFAGELFF.

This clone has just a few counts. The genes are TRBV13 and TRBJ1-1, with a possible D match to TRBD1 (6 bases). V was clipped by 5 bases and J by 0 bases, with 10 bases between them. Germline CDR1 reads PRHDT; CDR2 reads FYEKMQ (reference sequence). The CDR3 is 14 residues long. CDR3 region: CASSAGHLNTEAFF. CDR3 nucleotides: TGTGCCAGCAGCGCGGGACACTTGAACACTGAAGCTTTCTTT.

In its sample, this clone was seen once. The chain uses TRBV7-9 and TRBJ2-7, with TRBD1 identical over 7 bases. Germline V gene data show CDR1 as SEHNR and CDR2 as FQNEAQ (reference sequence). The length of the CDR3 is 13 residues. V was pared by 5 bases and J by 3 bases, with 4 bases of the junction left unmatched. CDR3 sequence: CASSEDRDYEQYF. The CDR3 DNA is TGTGCCAGCAGCGAAGACAGGGACTACGAGCAGTACTTC.

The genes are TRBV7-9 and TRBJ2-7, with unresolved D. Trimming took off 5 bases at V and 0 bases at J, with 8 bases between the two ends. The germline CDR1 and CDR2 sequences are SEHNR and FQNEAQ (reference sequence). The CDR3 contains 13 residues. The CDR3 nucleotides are TGTGCCAGCAGCAGAGGCGACTCCTACGAGCAGTACTTC. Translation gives CASSRGDSYEQYF.

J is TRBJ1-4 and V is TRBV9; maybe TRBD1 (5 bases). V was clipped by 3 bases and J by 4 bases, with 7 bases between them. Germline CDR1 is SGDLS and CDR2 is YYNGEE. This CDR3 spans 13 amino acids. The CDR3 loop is CASSADINEKLFF. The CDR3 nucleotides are TGTGCCAGCAGCGCGGACATTAATGAAAAACTGTTTTTT.

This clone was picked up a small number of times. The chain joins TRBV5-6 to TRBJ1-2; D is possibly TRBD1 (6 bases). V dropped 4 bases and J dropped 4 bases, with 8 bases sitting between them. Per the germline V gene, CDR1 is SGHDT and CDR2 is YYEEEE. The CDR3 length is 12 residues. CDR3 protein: CASSPGAYGYTF. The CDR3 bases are TGTGCCAGCAGCCCAGGGGCCTATGGCTACACCTTC.

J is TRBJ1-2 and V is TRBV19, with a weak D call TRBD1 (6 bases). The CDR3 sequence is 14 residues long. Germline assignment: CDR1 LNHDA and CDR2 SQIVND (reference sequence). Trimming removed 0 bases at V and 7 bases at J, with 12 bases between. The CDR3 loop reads CASSIERGAGGYTF. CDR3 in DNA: TGTGCCAGTAGTATAGAAAGGGGGGCCGGTGGCTACACCTTC.

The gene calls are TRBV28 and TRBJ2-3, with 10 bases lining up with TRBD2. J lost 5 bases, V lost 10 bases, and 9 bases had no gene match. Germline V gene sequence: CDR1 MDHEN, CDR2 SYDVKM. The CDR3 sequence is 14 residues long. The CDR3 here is CATFTSGAQDTQYF. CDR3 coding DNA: TGTGCCACCTTCACTAGCGGGGCTCAAGATACGCAGTATTTT.

CDR3 DNA sequence: TGTGCCAGCAGTGCCGGAACTTGGAGGCCCCAGCATTTT. It codes for CASSAGTWRPQHF. The genes are TRBV25-1 and TRBJ1-5; D not resolved. From germline, CDR1 is MGHDK and CDR2 SYGVNS. Trimming removed 4 bases at V and 9 bases at J, with 13 bases between. This CDR3 spans 13 amino acids.

CDR3 coding DNA: TGTGCCAGCAGCCTTAGCGGGAGGGCTACAGATACGCAGTATTTT. Encoded protein: CASSLSGRATDTQYF. This chain connects TRBV5-4 to TRBJ2-3; 11 bases map to TRBD2. CDR3 size: 15 residues. The ends lost 4 bases at V and 3 bases at J; junction bases unmatched: 4. The germline gives CDR1 SGHNT, CDR2 YYREEE (reference sequence).

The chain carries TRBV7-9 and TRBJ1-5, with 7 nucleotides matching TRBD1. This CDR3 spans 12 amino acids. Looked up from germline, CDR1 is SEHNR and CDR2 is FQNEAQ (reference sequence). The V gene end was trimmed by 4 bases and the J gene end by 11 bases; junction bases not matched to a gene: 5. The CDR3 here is CASSYGTAAQHF. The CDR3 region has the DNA TGTGCCAGCAGCTATGGGACAGCAGCCCAGCATTTT. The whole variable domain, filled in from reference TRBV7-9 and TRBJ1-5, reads DTGVSQNPRHKITKRGQNVTFRCDPISEHNRLYWYRQTLGQGPEFLTYFQNEAQLEKSRLLSDRFSAERPKGSFSTLEIQRTEQGDSAMYLCASSYGTAAQHFGDGTRLSIL.

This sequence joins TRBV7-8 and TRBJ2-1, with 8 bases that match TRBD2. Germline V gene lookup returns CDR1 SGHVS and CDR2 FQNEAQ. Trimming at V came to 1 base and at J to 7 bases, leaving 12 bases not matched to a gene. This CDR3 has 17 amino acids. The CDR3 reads CASSLVFGREGANEQFF. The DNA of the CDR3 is TGTGCCAGCAGCTTAGTATTCGGACGGGAGGGAGCGAATGAGCAGTTCTTC.

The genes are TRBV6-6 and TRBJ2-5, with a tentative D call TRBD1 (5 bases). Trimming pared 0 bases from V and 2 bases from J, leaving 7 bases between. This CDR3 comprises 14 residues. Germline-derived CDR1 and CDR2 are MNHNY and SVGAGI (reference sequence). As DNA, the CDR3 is TGTGCCAGCAGTTACTCTAGGGGTCAAGAGACCCAGTACTTC. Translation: CASSYSRGQETQYF.

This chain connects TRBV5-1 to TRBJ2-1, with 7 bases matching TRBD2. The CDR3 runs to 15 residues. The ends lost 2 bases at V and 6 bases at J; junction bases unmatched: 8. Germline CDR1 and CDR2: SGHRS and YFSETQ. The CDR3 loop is CASSLSAGRGNEQFF. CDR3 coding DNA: TGCGCCAGCAGCTTATCAGCGGGGCGCGGCAATGAGCAGTTCTTC.

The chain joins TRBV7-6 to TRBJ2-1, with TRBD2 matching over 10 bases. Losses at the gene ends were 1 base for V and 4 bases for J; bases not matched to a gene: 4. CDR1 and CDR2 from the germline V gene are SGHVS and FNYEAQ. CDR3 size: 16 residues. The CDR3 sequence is CASSLVLAGKYNEQFF. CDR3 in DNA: TGTGCCAGCAGCTTAGTACTAGCGGGAAAGTACAATGAGCAGTTCTTC.

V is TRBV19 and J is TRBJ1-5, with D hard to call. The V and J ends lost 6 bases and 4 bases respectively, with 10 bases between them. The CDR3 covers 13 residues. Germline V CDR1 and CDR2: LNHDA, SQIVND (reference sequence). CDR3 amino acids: CASRMGSNQPQHF. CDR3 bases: TGTGCCAGTAGGATGGGGTCAAATCAGCCCCAGCATTTT. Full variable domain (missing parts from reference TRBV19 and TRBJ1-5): DGGITQSPKYLFRKEGQNVTLSCEQNLNHDAMYWYRQDPGQGLRLIYYSQIVNDFQKGDIAEGYSVSREKKESFPLTVTSAQKNPTAFYLCASRMGSNQPQHFGDGTRLSIL.